This T cell receptor (beta chain) was sequenced in a study of long-term antiretroviral therapy in people with HIV. The study's findings and limits: It was not possible to obtain data on ART adherence, viral resistance or therapy changes.

This CDR3 has 14 residues. Trimming shortened V by 1 base and J by 3 bases, and 10 bases separated the two germline ends. CDR1 and CDR2 (germline): SGHNT, YENEEA. The immunoSEQ assay was v3.0, run at survey level. The data were produced by immunoSEQ multiplex PCR, yet TCRdb's version contains in-frame clones alone and is incomplete. Counted here are 25,000 to 35,000 clones, roughly nine tenths occurring once; the ten biggest clones make up roughly 1%. On this clone: The antigen remains undetermined.

The origin of this receptor is a man between 45 and 60 years old with HIV. Sample: unsorted PBMCs, taken 2 years after starting antiretroviral therapy. V is TRBV11-3 and J is TRBJ2-7; no reliable D call. CDR3 region: CASSLVIFRYEQYF. The CDR3 DNA reads as TGTGCCAGCAGCTTAGTAATCTTTCGCTACGAGCAGTACTTC.